The 27 T cell receptor beta chains in this list originate from one sample, sequenced in a study of blood T cell repertoires in COVID-19. Data came from immunoSEQ multiplex PCR; TCRdb stores just in-frame clones and leaves some out. The sample contains 100,000 or so clones, roughly 86% of which appear only once. Material: peripheral blood. These receptors were obtained from a woman younger than 45 with acute or convalescent COVID-19.

The CDR3: CASSQEGGVGEWDQPQHF. As DNA, the CDR3 is TGTGCCAGCAGCCAGGAAGGGGGTGTGGGGGAATGGGATCAGCCCCAGCATTTT. This chain connects TRBV4-2 to TRBJ1-5; tentative D call: TRBD1 (6 bases). The CDR3 contains 18 residues. Trimming cost V 3 bases and J 5 bases, with 23 bases left between them. Germline CDR1 and CDR2: LGHNA and YNFKEQ.

This sequence joins TRBV27 and TRBJ1-2; D is ambiguous. The germline V gene encodes CDR1 MNHEY and CDR2 SMNVEV (reference sequence). The CDR3 spans 13 residues. The V end lost 8 bases, the J end lost 3 bases, and 13 bases lay between the germline ends. CDR3 nucleotide sequence: TGTGCCAGCGGCCCGGGAATAGACTATGGCTACACCTTC. It specifies CASGPGIDYGYTF.

The V call is TRBV6-6, the J call TRBJ2-1; D is unresolved. The V and J ends lost 6 bases and 0 bases respectively, with 6 bases between them. Germline V lookup: CDR1 MNHNY, CDR2 SVGAGI (reference sequence). CDR3 length: 13 residues. In nucleotides, the CDR3 is TGTGCCAGCAGGGTAGCCTCCTACAATGAGCAGTTCTTC. It is translated as CASRVASYNEQFF.

V is TRBV10-2 and J is TRBJ2-7; TRBD1 agrees at 9 bases. This CDR3 has 14 residues. J gave up 5 bases and V 5 bases, and 7 bases lay outside the gene matches. The V gene's germline CDR1 is WSHSY and CDR2 SAAADI. As DNA, the CDR3 is TGCGCCAGCAGTACCGGGACAGGGTCCCACGAGCAGTACTTC. Protein: CASSTGTGSHEQYF.

The CDR3: CASSRLVGMNTEAFF. The CDR3 region has the DNA TGCGCCAGCAGCCGTTTGGTCGGGATGAACACTGAAGCTTTCTTT. The rearrangement uses TRBV4-1 and TRBJ1-1; D gene uncertain. The V gene lost 4 bases and the J gene lost 0 bases, with 12 bases spanning the gap. This CDR3 contains 15 residues. Germline V lookup: CDR1 MGHRA, CDR2 YSYEKL.

Worth noting for this clone: This sample also contains other DNA sequences that code for the same CDR3. The rearrangement uses TRBV30 and TRBJ1-5, with unresolved D. Germline lookup yields CDR1 GTSNPN and CDR2 SVGIG (reference sequence). The V and J ends lost 0 bases and 5 bases respectively, with 8 bases between them. The CDR3 extends over 13 amino acids. The CDR3 coding sequence is TGTGCCTGGAGTGTACTGCGCGATCAGCCCCAGCATTTT. This sequence encodes CAWSVLRDQPQHF.

This chain joins TRBV7-8 and TRBJ1-3; D gene uncertain. Germline V gene lookup returns CDR1 SGHVS and CDR2 FQNEAQ. The ends were cut back, 1 base at V and 3 bases at J, with 4 bases in the middle. This CDR3 comprises 13 residues. The CDR3 here is CASSLVNGNTIYF. As DNA, the CDR3 is TGTGCCAGCAGCTTAGTAAATGGAAACACCATATATTTT.

The chain combines TRBV29-1 with TRBJ2-7; TRBD1 matches at 9 bases. J was trimmed by 3 bases and V by 5 bases; bases with no gene match: 8. Germline V gene sequence: CDR1 SQVTM, CDR2 ANQGSEA. This CDR3 region has 14 residues. This CDR3 reads CSVLPQDRGYEQYF. DNA of the CDR3: TGCAGCGTTCTCCCCCAGGACAGGGGCTACGAGCAGTACTTC.

J is TRBJ1-6 and V is TRBV28, with a possible D match to TRBD1 (6 bases). Germline V lookup: CDR1 MDHEN, CDR2 SYDVKM. The ends were cut back, 2 bases at V and 6 bases at J, with 11 bases in the middle. The CDR3 runs 15 residues. The DNA for the CDR3 is TGTGCCAGCAGTTTAGGGGGGGCGGGTAATTCACCCCTCCACTTT. The encoded protein is CASSLGGAGNSPLHF.

A single count supports this clone. The rearrangement links TRBV28 to TRBJ1-5; possibly TRBD1 for D (5 bases). Trimming cost V 4 bases and J 6 bases, with 16 bases left between them. Germline V lookup: CDR1 MDHEN, CDR2 SYDVKM. The CDR3 has 15 amino acids. The CDR3 region has the DNA TGTGCCAGCAGTTCCCTCGGAAGGGGCCGTCAGCCCCAGCATTTT. Translating it yields CASSSLGRGRQPQHF. The full variable domain, completed using reference TRBV28 and TRBJ1-5, is DVKVTQSSRYLVKRTGEKVFLECVQDMDHENMFWYRQDPGLGLRLIYFSYDVKMKEKGDIPEGYSVSREKKERFSLILESASTNQTSMYLCASSSLGRGRQPQHFGDGTRLSIL.

The chain is built from TRBV30 and TRBJ2-3, with 10 bases identical to TRBD2. The V gene's germline CDR1 is GTSNPN and CDR2 SVGIG (reference sequence). After removal of 0 bases from V and 2 bases from J, the junction contained 11 bases not matched to a gene. CDR3 length: 18 residues. CDR3 in DNA: TGTGCCTGGAGTGTGTCGACCTCTAGCGGGGGAGCCACAGATACGCAGTATTTT. This gives the protein CAWSVSTSSGGATDTQYF.

The chain has TRBV5-1 and TRBJ1-4; the match to TRBD1 covers 9 bases. The V and J ends lost 0 bases and 8 bases, in that order; junction bases with no gene match: 5. The CDR3 sequence is 15 residues long. CDR1 is SGHRS, CDR2 YFSETQ, per germline. This CDR3 reads CASSLGGQGGEKLFF. In DNA, the CDR3 is TGCGCCAGCAGCTTGGGGGGACAGGGAGGAGAAAAACTGTTTTTT.

This clone appeared once. The genes are TRBV12-5 and TRBJ1-1; tentatively, D is TRBD1 (6 bases). The germline gives CDR1 LGHNT, CDR2 FRNRAP. The CDR3 sequence is 13 residues long. V was clipped by 7 bases and J by 4 bases, with 13 bases between them. CDR3 DNA sequence: TGTGCTAGTGCCTCACAGGGCATCACTGAAGCTTTCTTT. This translates into CASASQGITEAFF.

V usage is TRBV30 and J usage is TRBJ1-5; 7 nucleotides agree with TRBD1. Germline V gives CDR1 GTSNPN, CDR2 SVGIG (reference sequence). The CDR3 covers 13 residues. The trim removed 2 bases at V and 11 bases at J, leaving 9 bases unmatched. The CDR3 DNA follows: TGTGCCTGGAGTCTGGGACAGCATCTAGCCCAGCATTTT. This translates into CAWSLGQHLAQHF.

The gene calls are TRBV6-6 and TRBJ1-5, with 10 bases identical to TRBD1. CDR1 MNHNY and CDR2 SVGAGI come from the germline V gene (reference sequence). The CDR3 is made up of 15 amino acids. The junction had 9 bases not matched to a gene; V was cut back by 7 bases and J by 6 bases. CDR3 DNA: TGTGCCAGCAACCCGACGACAGGGGGCTTTCAGCCCCAGCATTTT. It yields the protein CASNPTTGGFQPQHF.

This sequence joins TRBV19 and TRBJ2-1; D gene uncertain. Trimming shortened V by 6 bases and J by 1 base, and 7 bases separated the two germline ends. The CDR3 loop spans 13 amino acids. The V gene's germline CDR1 is LNHDA and CDR2 SQIVND (reference sequence). The CDR3 protein is CASSATSYNEQFF. The CDR3 DNA is TGTGCCAGTAGCGCTACTTCCTACAATGAGCAGTTCTTC.

This clone was recorded only once. This chain joins TRBV28 and TRBJ1-5; 7 nucleotides align to TRBD1. J gave up 0 bases and V 5 bases, and 10 bases lay outside the gene matches. This CDR3 comprises 17 residues. Germline lookup yields CDR1 MDHEN and CDR2 SYDVKM. The DNA of the CDR3 is TGTGCCAGCAGTGGACGGGACAGTTCGAATAGCAATCAGCCCCAGCATTTT. It encodes CASSGRDSSNSNQPQHF.

The chain has TRBV30 and TRBJ1-4; D perhaps matches TRBD1 (5 bases). Trimming stripped 5 bases from V and 6 bases from J, with 13 bases between. Germline-derived CDR1 and CDR2 are GTSNPN and SVGIG (reference sequence). CDR3 length: 13 amino acids. CDR3 DNA sequence: TGTGCCTGGGCCTCAGGGTTCGATGAAAAACTGTTTTTT. The encoded protein is CAWASGFDEKLFF.

The chain employs TRBV5-1 and TRBJ1-5, with TRBD1 matching 7 bases. The CDR3 has 14 amino acids. CDR1 and CDR2 (germline): SGHRS, YFSETQ. V lost 5 bases to trimming and J lost 6 bases; unmatched junction nucleotides: 8. CDR3 sequence: CASSYTGDGQPQHF. CDR3 DNA: TGCGCCAGCAGTTATACAGGGGACGGTCAGCCCCAGCATTTT.

V and J are TRBV29-1 and TRBJ2-7; D unresolved. Deletions cut 3 bases from V and 0 bases from J, with 6 bases between. The CDR3 is 12 amino acids. CDR1 and CDR2 (germline): SQVTM, ANQGSEA. Here the CDR3 reads CSVEVSSYEQYF. The CDR3 nucleotides are TGCAGCGTTGAGGTCAGCTCCTACGAGCAGTACTTC.

This clone has a handful of counts. The chain has TRBV12-3 or TRBV12-4 and TRBJ1-4; no clear D gene. This CDR3 contains 13 residues. With 1 base removed from V and 4 bases from J, the gap between germline ends came to 4 bases. This CDR3 is CASSLVGNEKLFF. The CDR3 coding sequence is TGTGCCAGCAGTTTAGTCGGTAATGAAAAACTGTTTTTT.

The CDR3 bases are TGTGCCAGCAGTTCGGGGGGGCGTGAAGCTTTCTTT. This encodes CASSSGGREAFF. The genes are TRBV6-5 and TRBJ1-1; perhaps TRBD1 as D (6 bases). In germline, CDR1 is MNHEY, CDR2 SVGAGI. Trimming removed 4 bases at V and 7 bases at J, with 10 bases between. This CDR3 is 12 amino acids long.

The chain joins TRBV19 to TRBJ1-2, with 7 bases that match TRBD1. CDR3 size: 13 residues. The V gene's germline CDR1 is LNHDA and CDR2 SQIVND (reference sequence). The V gene end was trimmed by 5 bases and the J gene end by 5 bases; junction bases not matched to a gene: 5. CDR3 residues: CASSLTRGYGYTF. The CDR3, as DNA: TGTGCCAGTAGTCTCACCAGGGGGTATGGCTACACCTTC.

The V gene is TRBV7-9, the J gene TRBJ1-3; 8 nucleotides agree with TRBD1. CDR1 is SEHNR and CDR2 is FQNEAQ in the germline V gene (reference sequence). The V segment lost 5 bases and the J segment 2 bases; nucleotides outside the gene matches: 5. This CDR3 spans 15 amino acids. CDR3 sequence reads: CASSPRTGPGNTIYF. The CDR3 nucleotides read TGTGCCAGCAGCCCCAGGACAGGGCCTGGAAACACCATATATTTT. Full variable domain (remainder filled in from reference TRBV7-9 and TRBJ1-3): DTGVSQNPRHKITKRGQNVTFRCDPISEHNRLYWYRQTLGQGPEFLTYFQNEAQLEKSRLLSDRFSAERPKGSFSTLEIQRTEQGDSAMYLCASSPRTGPGNTIYFGEGSWLTVV.

CDR3 nucleotides: TGCAGCGTCCTGACACCCGCGAACACCGGGGAGCTGTTTTTT. Amino acids: CSVLTPANTGELFF. The rearrangement links TRBV29-1 to TRBJ2-2; the D is unclear. V gave up 6 bases and J gave up 0 bases, with 11 bases separating them. The CDR3 sequence is 14 residues long. Germline CDR1 SQVTM, CDR2 ANQGSEA.

The chain uses TRBV9 and TRBJ2-4, with D tentatively TRBD1 (5 bases). The germline CDR1 and CDR2 sequences are SGDLS and YYNGEE. The CDR3 consists of 15 residues. Trimming removed 0 bases from V and 7 bases from J, with 14 bases in between. The CDR3 sequence: CASSVEGFFGNIQYF. The DNA of the CDR3 is TGTGCCAGCAGCGTAGAGGGGTTCTTCGGGAACATTCAGTACTTC.

J is TRBJ1-4 and V is TRBV6-5; D uncertain. Trimming took off 7 bases at V and 3 bases at J, with 12 bases between the two ends. The germline V gene has CDR1 MNHEY and CDR2 SVGAGI. CDR3 length equals 14 residues. The CDR3 coding sequence is TGTGCCAGCAATCCCAGCGGACCTAATGAAAAACTGTTTTTT. Translating it yields CASNPSGPNEKLFF.